The 3 T cell receptor beta chains below come from one sample, sequenced in a study of beta chain features in type 1 diabetes. The study's findings and limits: People with Type 1 diabetes carried modestly yet significantly shorter TCRB CDR3s in all four CD4+ subsets.

These receptors have no identified antigens. Since all of the isolated RNA was reverse transcribed, expressed TCRB transcripts were what got sequenced. TCRdb's table, derived via immunoSEQ multiplex PCR, lists solely in-frame clones and lacks some. The sample lists 53,000 or so clones, about three fifths seen once, with 0.29% in the top ten. Source material: stem cell memory CD4+ T cells from blood. The receptors come from a woman aged 30 to 39 with type 1 diabetes.

The V call is TRBV7-2, the J call TRBJ2-5; D is ambiguous. The germline CDR1 and CDR2 sequences are SGHTA and FQGNSA. Trimming removed 4 bases from V and 7 bases from J, with 10 bases in between. This CDR3 spans 12 amino acids. This chain's CDR3 is CASSSALATQYF. CDR3 in DNA: TGTGCCAGCAGCTCAGCCCTGGCGACCCAGTACTTC.

This clone was recorded a few times. This chain connects TRBV6-5 to TRBJ2-4; perhaps TRBD2 as D (5 bases). V lost 6 bases to trimming and J lost 9 bases, with 15 bases between them. Germline assignment: CDR1 MNHEY and CDR2 SVGAGI. The CDR3 spans 13 residues. Here the CDR3 reads CASSLGREGIQYF. The CDR3 DNA reads TGTGCCAGCAGCCTCGGACGTGAGGGCATTCAGTACTTC.

V usage is TRBV6-7 and J usage is TRBJ2-7, with unresolved D. TRBV6-7 is flagged as an ORF with uncertain function. Trimming took off 6 bases at V and 5 bases at J, with 11 bases between the two ends. This CDR3 is built from 12 residues. DNA of the CDR3: TGTGCCAGCAGAAAAGGAGCCGACGAGCAGTACTTC. This codes for CASRKGADEQYF.